These T cell receptor beta chains were read from a single sample in a study of patients and donors after allogeneic stem cell transplantation. Each CDR3 protein gets one entry after TCRdb re-called the RT-PCR reads with MiXCR. The sample carries 410,000 or so distinct CDR3 sequences, approximately 16% recorded once. Source material: blood, either unsorted or a sorted T cell fraction (not recorded which). The source is a human donor who was either an allogeneic HSCT recipient or a stem cell or donor lymphocyte infusion donor (not recorded which). It is not recorded whose cells these are; they may come from a transplant donor. CDR3s include the opening cysteine and the closing phenylalanine or tryptophan. A D gene is named only where the DNA matches it firmly. Clone sizes are given selectively: once, few, many, or a class where the clone is expanded.

NA TRBJ1-3 TRBV12-3/TRBV12-4 NA CASRIQGSGNTIYF TGTGCCAGCAGGATACAGGGCTCTGGAAACACCATATATTTT
NA TRBJ2-5 TRBV18 NA CASSERIQETQYF TGTGCCAGCTCAGAGCGTATCCAAGAGACCCAGTACTTC
NA TRBJ1-1 TRBV20-1 few CSALHLEAFF TGCAGTGCCCTTCATCTCGAAGCTTTCTTT
TRBD2 TRBJ2-1 TRBV7-6 few CASSLAVLAGVSFNEQFF TGTGCCAGCAGCTTAGCGGTGCTAGCGGGAGTCTCGTTCAATGAGCAGTTCTTC
TRBD2 TRBJ2-3 TRBV12-3/TRBV12-4 many CASSPSGGGITDTQYF TGTGCCAGCAGCCCCTCAGGCGGGGGGATTACAGATACGCAGTATTTT
TRBD2 TRBJ2-1 TRBV20-1 NA CSASGTSGRVDEQFF TGCAGTGCTAGTGGGACTAGCGGGAGAGTAGATGAGCAGTTCTTC
TRBD2 TRBJ2-3 TRBV12-3/TRBV12-4 few CASSAAGEGTDTQYF TGTGCCAGCAGCGCCGCGGGAGAAGGCACAGATACGCAGTATTTT
TRBD2 TRBJ2-1 TRBV11-2 NA CASSSVAGFYYNEQFF TGTGCCAGCAGCTCTGTAGCGGGATTCTATTACAATGAGCAGTTCTTC
NA TRBJ2-5 TRBV20-1 NA CSARLPRETQETQYF TGCAGTGCTAGACTCCCTCGGGAGACCCAAGAGACCCAGTACTTC
TRBD2 TRBJ2-1 TRBV25-1 NA CASSEFSSGSYNEQFF TGTGCCAGCAGTGAATTCTCTAGCGGGAGCTACAATGAGCAGTTCTTC
NA TRBJ1-1 TRBV27 few CASGLGGNTEAFF TGTGCCAGCGGATTAGGGGGGAACACTGAAGCTTTCTTT
NA TRBJ2-7 TRBV27 NA CASSLEGSMTYEQYF TGTGCCAGCAGTTTAGAGGGTTCGATGACCTACGAGCAGTACTTC
TRBD2 TRBJ2-7 TRBV6-1 NA CASSPRGEPTYEQYF TGTGCCAGCAGTCCTCGGGGGGAGCCAACCTACGAGCAGTACTTC
NA TRBJ1-1 TRBV5-1 few CASSLVGAESTEAFF TGCGCCAGCAGCTTGGTGGGGGCAGAGAGCACTGAAGCTTTCTTT
NA TRBJ1-2 TRBV7-9 NA CASSLVDTSAF TGTGCCAGCAGCTTAGTCGACACTTCGGCCTTC
TRBD2 TRBJ2-2 TRBV6-2/TRBV6-3 NA CASSSIVGVAGHLNTGELFF TGTGCCAGCAGCTCCATCGTGGGTGTAGCGGGGCACCTTAACACCGGGGAGCTGTTTTTT
NA TRBJ2-7 TRBV9 few CASSESGYSSYEQYF TGTGCCAGCAGCGAGAGCGGGTATAGCTCCTACGAGCAGTACTTC
TRBD2 TRBJ2-7 TRBV6-5 NA CASSSETSGAYEQYF TGTGCCAGCAGTTCCGAGACTAGCGGGGCCTACGAGCAGTACTTC
TRBD2 TRBJ2-1 TRBV12-3/TRBV12-4 NA CASSRDRILAGAMGDEQFF TGTGCCAGCAGTCGGGACAGGATTCTAGCGGGGGCCATGGGGGATGAGCAGTTCTTC
NA TRBJ1-1 TRBV11-2 NA CASSLGRGGGNTEAFF TGTGCCAGCAGCTTAGGCCGAGGGGGGGGGAACACTGAAGCTTTCTTT
TRBD1 TRBJ1-1 TRBV18 many CASSPRRLTGLGPNTEAFF TGTGCCAGCTCACCGCGACGTTTGACAGGGTTAGGACCTAACACTGAAGCTTTCTTT
NA TRBJ2-7 TRBV5-1 NA CASSFGGRSYEQYF TGCGCCAGCAGCTTCGGGGGGCGATCCTACGAGCAGTACTTC
NA TRBJ2-7 TRBV30 NA CAWSKPGGGYEQYF TGTGCCTGGAGTAAGCCAGGAGGAGGGTACGAGCAGTACTTC
TRBD1 TRBJ1-3 TRBV20-1 NA CSVRSGTAGNTIYF TGCAGTGTCCGATCCGGGACAGCCGGAAACACCATATATTTT
NA TRBJ2-7 TRBV5-1 NA CASSLGGSRDSYEQYF TGCGCCAGCAGCTTGGGAGGTTCGCGGGACTCCTACGAGCAGTACTTC
NA TRBJ1-6 TRBV3-1 many CASSQGERTLSPLHF TGTGCCAGCAGCCAAGGGGAACGGACGTTGTCACCCCTCCACTTT
NA TRBJ2-1 TRBV10-3 many CAISITANEQFF TGTGCCATCAGTATAACGGCCAATGAGCAGTTCTTC
NA TRBJ1-5 TRBV20-1 many CSARSGVSQPQHF TGCAGTGCTAGATCCGGGGTCAGTCAGCCCCAGCATTTT
NA TRBJ2-7 TRBV7-2 NA CASSPTSTGGSGEQYF TGTGCCAGCAGCCCAACCTCAACAGGAGGCTCGGGGGAGCAGTACTTC
NA TRBJ2-7 TRBV3-1 few CASSQVWHSYEQYF TGTGCCAGCAGCCAAGTTTGGCACTCCTACGAGCAGTACTTC
NA TRBJ2-5 TRBV7-7 NA CASSLDLGQTETQYF TGTGCTAGCAGCTTAGATTTAGGGCAGACGGAGACCCAGTACTTC
NA TRBJ2-2 TRBV6-1 few CASSGRRVSATGELFF TGTGCCAGCAGTGGACGAAGGGTGTCCGCCACCGGGGAGCTGTTTTTT
NA TRBJ1-1 TRBV29-1 many CSVVKENTEAFF TGCAGCGTTGTGAAGGAGAACACTGAAGCTTTCTTT
NA TRBJ2-1 TRBV12-3/TRBV12-4 NA CASSHRYNEQFF TGTGCCAGCAGTCACCGTTACAATGAGCAGTTCTTC
TRBD1 TRBJ2-7 TRBV12-3/TRBV12-4 NA CASRPGQGLYEQYF TGTGCCAGCAGGCCGGGACAGGGACTCTACGAGCAGTACTTC
TRBD1 TRBJ2-7 TRBV6-5 few CASIGQEYEQYF TGTGCCAGCATAGGACAGGAATACGAGCAGTACTTC
TRBD2 TRBJ2-4 TRBV6-6 few CASNGREANIQYF TGTGCCAGCAACGGGAGGGAAGCGAACATTCAGTACTTC
TRBD1 TRBJ1-1 TRBV5-1 NA CASSLTGGGTEAFF TGCGCCAGCAGCTTGACAGGGGGCGGCACTGAAGCTTTCTTT
NA TRBJ2-7 TRBV19 NA CASSIDHLKYRTAYEQYF TGTGCCAGTAGTATAGATCACTTAAAATACAGGACGGCCTACGAGCAGTACTTC
NA TRBJ2-3 TRBV27 NA CASSLRDTLSIADTQYF TGTGCCAGCAGTTTAAGGGACACCTTGTCAATCGCAGATACGCAGTATTTT
NA TRBJ1-1 TRBV11-2 few CASSIGASGNTEAFF TGTGCCAGCAGCATCGGGGCCTCGGGGAACACTGAAGCTTTCTTT
NA TRBJ1-5 TRBV5-1 many CASSFTGQPQHF TGCGCCAGCAGCTTCACCGGTCAGCCCCAGCATTTT
TRBD1 TRBJ1-2 TRBV27 few CASSLYGQGRPPYGYTF TGTGCCAGCAGTTTATACGGACAGGGAAGGCCCCCCTATGGCTACACCTTC
TRBD2 TRBJ2-1 TRBV5-1 NA CASSLGTSGGHNEQFF TGCGCCAGCAGCTTGGGGACTAGCGGGGGTCACAATGAGCAGTTCTTC
TRBD1 TRBJ2-7 TRBV12-3/TRBV12-4 NA CASSPTGGFSYEQYF TGTGCCAGCAGTCCGACAGGGGGTTTCTCCTACGAGCAGTACTTC
NA TRBJ2-3 TRBV11-2 NA CASSFWTKRGTQYF TGTGCCAGCAGCTTTTGGACAAAACGCGGTACGCAGTATTTT
NA TRBJ2-1 TRBV6-1 NA CASRSGTSVGYNEQFF TGTGCCAGCAGATCCGGGACATCAGTAGGGTACAATGAGCAGTTCTTC
NA TRBJ2-5 TRBV11-2 NA CASSLGQSGEETQYF TGTGCCAGCAGCTTAGGGCAGTCGGGCGAGGAGACCCAGTACTTC
NA TRBJ2-3 TRBV4-3 NA CASSQVLKGGSSTDTQYF TGCGCCAGCAGCCAAGTCCTAAAGGGGGGCTCTAGCACAGATACGCAGTATTTT
TRBD2 TRBJ2-2 TRBV6-2/TRBV6-3 few CASSYGRLAGVNGELFF TGTGCCAGCAGTTACGGCCGACTAGCGGGGGTGAACGGGGAGCTGTTTTTT
NA TRBJ2-1 TRBV27 many CASSFSPPGSYNEQFF TGTGCCAGCAGTTTTAGCCCCCCGGGGTCCTACAATGAGCAGTTCTTC
NA TRBJ1-5 TRBV4-3 few CASSQDGGAAQPQHF TGCGCCAGCAGCCAAGATGGGGGTGCGGCCCAGCCCCAGCATTTT
NA TRBJ1-1 TRBV6-5 few CASSYSRTSVEAFF TGTGCCAGCAGTTACTCCAGGACATCAGTAGAAGCTTTCTTT
TRBD2 TRBJ2-1 TRBV27 NA CASISSGGIDEQFF TGTGCCAGCATAAGTAGCGGGGGGATCGATGAGCAGTTCTTC
NA TRBJ1-5 TRBV28 NA CASSPTVFNQPQHF TGTGCCAGCAGTCCGACAGTGTTCAATCAGCCCCAGCATTTT